The present T cell receptor beta chain was sequenced within a study of early T cells in non-severe SARS-CoV-2 infection. Trimming left V 3 bases short and J 1 base short, with 9 bases between. The CDR3 totals 14 residues. Germline V lookup: CDR1 SGHNT, CDR2 YYREEE (reference sequence). This clonotype was recorded at least ten times. TCRdb ran MiXCR on the 5' RACE reads and lists one entry per CDR3 protein. The data contain about 100,000 distinct CDR3 sequences, about an eighth of them singletons. Material: whole blood. This chain links TRBV5-4 with TRBJ2-3, with no clear D. The sequence came from an adult who was a healthcare worker with PCR-confirmed SARS-CoV-2 infection or an uninfected control (not recorded which). The CDR3 loop is CASSSRMGTDTQYF. CDR3 in DNA: TGTGCCAGCAGCTCGCGAATGGGCACAGATACGCAGTATTTT.